The clone carrying this T cell receptor (beta chain) was counted ten times or more. The antigen remains unidentified. The CDR3 totals 12 residues. The V gene's germline CDR1 is SGHTS and CDR2 YDEGEE. V lost 3 bases to trimming and J lost 6 bases, with 8 bases between them. This sample is part of a study of neurological immune-mediated disorders. General study results and limits: Phylogenetic analysis grouped 18 of 34 multiple sclerosis patients' repertoires together, suggesting a possible repertoire signature.

TCRdb reprocessed the 5' RACE reads with MiXCR, giving one entry per CDR3 protein. The sample has about 95,000 distinct CDR3 sequences; 3% to 4% are singletons. V and J are TRBV5-8 and TRBJ2-3; no firm D call. The receptor's source is a woman younger than 35 with multiple sclerosis. Material: PBMCs. The CDR3 loop is CASSSPWDTQYF. In DNA form, the CDR3 reads TGTGCCAGCAGCTCGCCGTGGGATACGCAGTATTTT.